The rows below give T cell receptor beta chains drawn from one sample of a study of blood T cell repertoires in COVID-19. The method was immunoSEQ multiplex PCR; TCRdb's version includes in-frame clones alone and lacks a portion of them. The sample includes more than 200,000 clones, 80% to 90% of them seen just once. The sequenced material came from peripheral blood. The receptor set was obtained from a man aged 45 to 65 with acute or convalescent COVID-19. The CDR3 runs from the conserved cysteine through the conserved F or W. Fields, in order: V gene, J gene, clone size, D gene, CDR3 protein, CDR3 DNA. D genes are given only for firm matches. Some rows mark clone size as missing; the rest say once, few, many or name a class of expanded clone.

TRBV13	TRBJ2-2	NA	TRBD1	CASRDRGDTGELFF	TGTGCCAGCCGAGACAGGGGGGACACCGGGGAGCTGTTTTTT
TRBV2	TRBJ1-4	NA	TRBD1	CASSTGGQEKLFF	TGTGCCAGCAGTACAGGGGGCCAGGAAAAACTGTTTTTT
TRBV6-5	TRBJ1-6	NA	NA	CASSLDRAGSPLHF	TGTGCCAGCAGTCTCGACCGGGCAGGGTCACCCCTCCACTTT
TRBV5-1	TRBJ2-2	NA	TRBD2	CASTRGDTGELFF	TGCGCCAGCACCCGGGGGGACACCGGGGAGCTGTTTTTT
TRBV2	TRBJ2-1	NA	NA	CASRGDYNEQFF	TGTGCCAGCAGGGGAGACTACAATGAGCAGTTCTTC
TRBV7-2	TRBJ2-3	NA	NA	CASSLRVTQYF	TGTGCCAGCAGCTTACGGGTAACGCAGTATTTT
TRBV18	TRBJ2-2	few	TRBD1	CASSPGQGPTGELFF	TGTGCCAGCTCACCGGGACAGGGACCCACCGGGGAGCTGTTTTTT
TRBV11-2	TRBJ2-7	once	NA	CASSLSQIGSYEQYF	TGTGCCAGCAGCTTATCACAGATAGGTTCCTACGAGCAGTACTTC
TRBV6-5	TRBJ1-2	NA	TRBD1	CASSSPDRGNGYTF	TGTGCCAGCAGTTCACCCGACAGGGGGAACGGCTACACCTTC
TRBV6-6	TRBJ1-2	NA	NA	CASSYSTGAIYTF	TGTGCCAGCAGTTACTCGACAGGCGCTATCTACACCTTC
TRBV6-2/TRBV6-3	TRBJ1-1	few	TRBD1	CASSYGTAKEAFF	TGTGCCAGCAGTTACGGGACAGCCAAAGAAGCTTTCTTT
TRBV19	TRBJ2-5	NA	TRBD1	CASSMTGLEETQYF	TGTGCCAGTAGTATGACAGGGTTAGAAGAGACCCAGTACTTC
TRBV3-1/TRBV3-2	TRBJ1-2	NA	NA	CASSHQQGLGANYGYTF	TGTGCCAGCAGCCACCAACAGGGCTTGGGAGCTAACTATGGCTACACCTTC
TRBV4-2	TRBJ1-4	few	NA	CASSQEAAVNEKLFF	TGTGCCAGCAGCCAAGAAGCGGCCGTAAATGAAAAACTGTTTTTT
TRBV6-2/TRBV6-3	TRBJ2-2	NA	TRBD1	CASSRPGTVSSGELFF	TGTGCCAGCAGCCGGCCCGGGACAGTCTCTTCCGGGGAGCTGTTTTTT
TRBV5-1	TRBJ1-4	NA	TRBD1	CASSLARQDRGEKLFF	TGCGCCAGCAGCTTGGCCCGCCAGGACAGGGGTGAAAAACTGTTTTTT
TRBV12-3/TRBV12-4	TRBJ2-2	NA	NA	CASSLSDTGELFF	TGTGCCAGCAGTTTGTCAGACACCGGGGAGCTGTTTTTT
TRBV19	TRBJ2-1	NA	NA	CASSIDRRVGGNEQFF	TGTGCCAGTAGTATAGATCGCAGGGTCGGGGGCAATGAGCAGTTCTTC
TRBV5-1	TRBJ2-7	once	NA	CASSLPRTVDEQYF	TGCGCCAGCAGCTTGCCAAGGACAGTGGACGAGCAGTACTTC
TRBV7-9	TRBJ2-7	NA	NA	CASSLSQGWYEQYF	TGTGCCAGCAGCTTATCCCAGGGGTGGTACGAGCAGTACTTC
TRBV19	TRBJ1-6	NA	TRBD1	CASSIEGQGLSPLHF	TGTGCCAGTAGTATAGAGGGACAGGGTCTTTCACCCCTCCACTTT
TRBV4-1	TRBJ1-2	once	TRBD1	CASSQDTRGNYGYTF	TGCGCCAGCAGCCAAGATACCAGGGGGAACTATGGCTACACCTTC
TRBV5-1	TRBJ1-1	few	TRBD1	CASSYGQGSVVNTEAFF	TGCGCCAGCAGCTATGGACAGGGATCAGTAGTGAACACTGAAGCTTTCTTT
TRBV2	TRBJ1-4	NA	NA	CASSATRKLFF	TGTGCCAGCAGCGCAACCAGAAAACTGTTTTTT
TRBV2	TRBJ1-1	NA	NA	CASSDPAGVGTEAFF	TGTGCCAGCAGCGACCCGGCAGGGGTGGGGACTGAAGCTTTCTTT
TRBV9	TRBJ2-1	once	NA	CASSTRGSSYNEQFF	TGTGCCAGCAGCACCCGGGGGAGCTCCTACAATGAGCAGTTCTTC
TRBV18	TRBJ1-2	NA	TRBD1	CASYSGTGDQRGYGYTF	TGTGCCAGCTACTCCGGGACAGGGGACCAACGCGGCTATGGCTACACCTTC
TRBV6-1	TRBJ1-3	NA	NA	CASSERVPSGNTIYF	TGTGCCAGCAGTGAGAGGGTACCCTCTGGAAACACCATATATTTT
TRBV9	TRBJ1-3	once	NA	CASSVSGGTGNTIYF	TGTGCCAGCAGCGTCTCAGGTGGAACTGGAAACACCATATATTTT
TRBV3-1/TRBV3-2	TRBJ2-5	NA	NA	CASSPYQETQYF	TGTGCCAGCAGCCCGTACCAAGAGACCCAGTACTTC
TRBV10-3	TRBJ1-2	NA	TRBD1	CAISEPAGGGYTF	TGTGCCATCAGCGAGCCCGCAGGGGGCGGCTACACCTTC
TRBV14	TRBJ1-2	few	NA	CASSQERDYGYTF	TGTGCCAGCAGCCAAGAGAGGGATTATGGCTACACCTTC
TRBV6-2/TRBV6-3	TRBJ1-2	NA	TRBD1	CASSYHGQAVNGYTF	TGTGCCAGCAGTTACCACGGACAGGCTGTTAATGGCTACACCTTC
TRBV13	TRBJ1-6	once	NA	CASSLLGNSPLHF	TGTGCCAGCAGCTTGCTCGGGAATTCACCCCTCCACTTT
TRBV6-5	TRBJ1-4	NA	TRBD1	CASSKTGGNEKLFF	TGTGCCAGCAGTAAGACAGGGGGAAATGAAAAACTGTTTTTT
TRBV10-3	TRBJ1-5	once	NA	CAISESDRINQPQHF	TGTGCCATCAGTGAGTCGGACAGAATTAATCAGCCCCAGCATTTT
TRBV25-1	TRBJ2-5	NA	NA	CASSVQGNDGTQYF	TGTGCCAGCAGTGTCCAGGGGAATGACGGGACCCAGTACTTC
TRBV7-3	TRBJ2-3	NA	TRBD2	CASSSQHSGGADTQYF	TGTGCCAGCAGCTCGCAACATAGCGGGGGGGCAGATACGCAGTATTTT